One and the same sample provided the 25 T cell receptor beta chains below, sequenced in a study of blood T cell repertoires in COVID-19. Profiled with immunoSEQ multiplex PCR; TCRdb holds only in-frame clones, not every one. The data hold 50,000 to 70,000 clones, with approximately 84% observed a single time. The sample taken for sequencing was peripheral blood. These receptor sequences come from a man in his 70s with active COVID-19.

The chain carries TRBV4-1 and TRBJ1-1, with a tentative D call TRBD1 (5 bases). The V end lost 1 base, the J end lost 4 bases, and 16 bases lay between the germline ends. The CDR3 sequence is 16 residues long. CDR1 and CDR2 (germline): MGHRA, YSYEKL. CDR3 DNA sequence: TGCGCCAGCAGCCAAGGGCAGCTGGCGGGGGGCACTGAAGCTTTCTTT. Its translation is CASSQGQLAGGTEAFF.

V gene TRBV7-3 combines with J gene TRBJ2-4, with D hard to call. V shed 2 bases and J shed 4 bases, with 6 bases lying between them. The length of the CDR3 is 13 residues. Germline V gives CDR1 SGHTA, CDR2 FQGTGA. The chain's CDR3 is CASSLSGKNIQYF. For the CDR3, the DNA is TGTGCCAGCAGCTTATCCGGTAAAAACATTCAGTACTTC.

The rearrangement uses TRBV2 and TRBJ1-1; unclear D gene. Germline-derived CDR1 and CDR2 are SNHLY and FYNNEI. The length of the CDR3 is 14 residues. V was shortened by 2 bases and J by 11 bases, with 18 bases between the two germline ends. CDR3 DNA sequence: TGTGCCAGCAGTGAACGTCAGGTAAACGTGCAGGCTTTCTTT. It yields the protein CASSERQVNVQAFF.

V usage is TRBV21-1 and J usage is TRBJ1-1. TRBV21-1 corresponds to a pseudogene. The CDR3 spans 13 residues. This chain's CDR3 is CASSPPRYTEAFF. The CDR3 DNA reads TGTGCCAGCAGCCCACCTAGGTACACTGAAGCTTTCTTT.

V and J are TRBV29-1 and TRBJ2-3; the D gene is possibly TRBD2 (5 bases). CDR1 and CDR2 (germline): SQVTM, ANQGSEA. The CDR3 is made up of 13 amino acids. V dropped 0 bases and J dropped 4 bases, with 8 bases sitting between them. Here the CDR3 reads CSVEDRGPDTQYF. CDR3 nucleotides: TGCAGCGTTGAAGATCGAGGGCCAGATACGCAGTATTTT.

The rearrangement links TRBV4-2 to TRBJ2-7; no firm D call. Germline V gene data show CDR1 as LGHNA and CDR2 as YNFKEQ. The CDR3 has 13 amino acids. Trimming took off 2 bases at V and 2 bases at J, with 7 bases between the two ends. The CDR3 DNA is TGTGCCAGCAGCCAACGGCTAGCCTACGAGCAGTACTTC. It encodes CASSQRLAYEQYF.

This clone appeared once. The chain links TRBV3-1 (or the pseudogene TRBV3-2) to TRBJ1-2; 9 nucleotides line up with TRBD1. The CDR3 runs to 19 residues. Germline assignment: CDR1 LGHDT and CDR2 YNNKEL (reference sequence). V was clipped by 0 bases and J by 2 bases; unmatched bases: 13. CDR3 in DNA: TGTGCCAGCAGCCAAGACACCTCGGGACAGGGTGATGCGAACTATGGCTACACCTTC. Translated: CASSQDTSGQGDANYGYTF.

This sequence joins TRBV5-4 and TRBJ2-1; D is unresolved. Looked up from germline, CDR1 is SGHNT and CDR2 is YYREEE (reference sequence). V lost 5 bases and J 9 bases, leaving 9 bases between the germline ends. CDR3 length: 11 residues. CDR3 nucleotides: TGTGCCAGCAGTTACCTAGTTGAGCAGTTCTTC. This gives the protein CASSYLVEQFF.

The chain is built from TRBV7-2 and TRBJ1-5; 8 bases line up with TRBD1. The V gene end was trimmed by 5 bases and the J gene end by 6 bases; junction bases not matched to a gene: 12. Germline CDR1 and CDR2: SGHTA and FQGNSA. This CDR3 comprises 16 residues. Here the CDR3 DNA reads TGTGCCAGCAGCCTGAGGACAGGGCAGATAGGTCAGCCCCAGCATTTT. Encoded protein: CASSLRTGQIGQPQHF. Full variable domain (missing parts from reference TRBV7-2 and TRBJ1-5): GAGVSQSPSNKVTEKGKDVELRCDPISGHTALYWYRQSLGQGLEFLIYFQGNSAPDKSGLPSDRFSAERTGGSVSTLTIQRTQQEDSAVYLCASSLRTGQIGQPQHFGDGTRLSIL.

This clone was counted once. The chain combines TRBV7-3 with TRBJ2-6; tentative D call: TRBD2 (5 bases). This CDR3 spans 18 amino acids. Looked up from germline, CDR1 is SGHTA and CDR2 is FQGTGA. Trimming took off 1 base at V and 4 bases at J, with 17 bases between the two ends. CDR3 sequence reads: CASSLRVSLSGGANVLTF. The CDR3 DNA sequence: TGTGCCAGCAGCTTAAGAGTCTCCCTGAGCGGAGGGGCCAACGTCCTGACTTTC.

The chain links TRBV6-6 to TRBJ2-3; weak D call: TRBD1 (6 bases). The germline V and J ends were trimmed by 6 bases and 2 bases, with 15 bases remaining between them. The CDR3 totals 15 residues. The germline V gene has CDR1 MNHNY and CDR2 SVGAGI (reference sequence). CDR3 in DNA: TGTGCCAGCAGCCCAAGGAGGACAGACACAGATACGCAGTATTTT. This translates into CASSPRRTDTDTQYF.

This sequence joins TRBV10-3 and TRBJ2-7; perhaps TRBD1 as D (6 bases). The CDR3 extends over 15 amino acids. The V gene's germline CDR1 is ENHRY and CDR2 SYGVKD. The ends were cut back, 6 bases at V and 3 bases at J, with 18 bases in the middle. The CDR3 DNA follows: TGTGCCATCAGCCAGGACAGCCCCCCAGACTACGAGCAGTACTTC. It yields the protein CAISQDSPPDYEQYF.

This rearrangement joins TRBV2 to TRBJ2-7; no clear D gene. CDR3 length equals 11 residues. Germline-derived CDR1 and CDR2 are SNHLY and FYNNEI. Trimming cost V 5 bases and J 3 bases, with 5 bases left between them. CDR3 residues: CASSRGYEQYF. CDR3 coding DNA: TGTGCCAGCAGTCGCGGCTACGAGCAGTACTTC.

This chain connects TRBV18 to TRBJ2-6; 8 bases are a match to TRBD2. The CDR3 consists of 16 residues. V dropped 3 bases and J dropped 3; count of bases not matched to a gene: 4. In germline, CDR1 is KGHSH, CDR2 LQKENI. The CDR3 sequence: CASSPGLASGANVLTF. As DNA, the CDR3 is TGTGCCAGCTCACCCGGACTAGCTAGTGGGGCCAACGTCCTGACTTTC.

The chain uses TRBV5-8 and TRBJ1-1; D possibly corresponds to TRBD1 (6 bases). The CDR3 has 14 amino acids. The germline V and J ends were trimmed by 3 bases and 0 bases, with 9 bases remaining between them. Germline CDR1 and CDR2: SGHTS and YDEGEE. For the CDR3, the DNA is TGTGCCAGCAGCTCGGGACACCTGAACACTGAAGCTTTCTTT. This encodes CASSSGHLNTEAFF.

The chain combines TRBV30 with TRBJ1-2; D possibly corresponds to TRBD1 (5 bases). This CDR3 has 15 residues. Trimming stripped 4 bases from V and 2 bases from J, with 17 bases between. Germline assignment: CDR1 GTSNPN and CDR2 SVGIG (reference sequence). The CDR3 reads CAWTKRQITNYGYTF. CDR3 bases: TGTGCCTGGACCAAACGACAGATTACCAACTATGGCTACACCTTC.

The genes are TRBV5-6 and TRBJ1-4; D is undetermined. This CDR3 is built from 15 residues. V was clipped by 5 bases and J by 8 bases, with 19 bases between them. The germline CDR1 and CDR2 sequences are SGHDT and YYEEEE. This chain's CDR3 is CASSETRPSGEKLFF. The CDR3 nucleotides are TGTGCCAGCAGTGAAACGCGGCCGAGTGGGGAAAAACTGTTTTTT.

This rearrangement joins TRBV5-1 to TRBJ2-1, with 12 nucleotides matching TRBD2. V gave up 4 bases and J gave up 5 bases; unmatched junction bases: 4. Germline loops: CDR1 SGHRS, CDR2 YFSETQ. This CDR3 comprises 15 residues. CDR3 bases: TGCGCCAGCAGCCCGCTAGCGGGAGGGGACAATGAGCAGTTCTTC. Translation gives CASSPLAGGDNEQFF.

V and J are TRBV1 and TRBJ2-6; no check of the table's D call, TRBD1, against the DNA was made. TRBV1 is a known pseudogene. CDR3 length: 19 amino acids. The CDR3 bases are TGCACCAGCAGCCCATACGACGCCCCAGGGAACTCTGGGGCCAACGTCCTGACTTTC. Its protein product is CTSSPYDAPGNSGANVLTF.

The CDR3 here is CASSRGQGEKLFF. The DNA for the CDR3 is TGTGCCAGCAGCAGAGGACAGGGCGAAAAACTGTTTTTT. J is TRBJ1-4 and V is TRBV7-3; TRBD1 matches 8 bases. Per germline, CDR1 SGHTA and CDR2 FQGTGA. V lost 5 bases to trimming and J lost 8 bases; unmatched junction nucleotides: 4. The CDR3 is 13 residues long.

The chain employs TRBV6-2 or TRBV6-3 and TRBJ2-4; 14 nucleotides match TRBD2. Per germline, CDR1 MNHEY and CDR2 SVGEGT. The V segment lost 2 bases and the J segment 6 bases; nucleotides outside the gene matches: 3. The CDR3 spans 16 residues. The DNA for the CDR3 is TGTGCCAGCAGTTACGCCGGGACTAGCGGGAGAAACATTCAGTACTTC. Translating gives CASSYAGTSGRNIQYF.

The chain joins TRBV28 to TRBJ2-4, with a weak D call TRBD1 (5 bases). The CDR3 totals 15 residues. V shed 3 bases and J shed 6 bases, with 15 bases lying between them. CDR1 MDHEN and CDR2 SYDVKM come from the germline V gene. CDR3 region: CASSFRRQSLNIQYF. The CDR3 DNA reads TGTGCCAGCAGTTTTCGCCGACAGAGCTTAAACATTCAGTACTTC.

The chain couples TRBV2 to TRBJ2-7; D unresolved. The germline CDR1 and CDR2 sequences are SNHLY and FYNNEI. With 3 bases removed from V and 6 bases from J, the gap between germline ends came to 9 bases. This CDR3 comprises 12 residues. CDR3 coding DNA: TGTGCCAGCAGTGAGGGCATCTCCGAGCAGTACTTC. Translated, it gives CASSEGISEQYF.

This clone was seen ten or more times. CDR3 protein: CASNGGVGEQFF. Here the CDR3 DNA reads TGTGCCAGCAACGGAGGGGTCGGTGAGCAGTTCTTC. The V call is TRBV11-2, the J call TRBJ2-1; D is possibly TRBD2 (6 bases). Trimming cost V 7 bases and J 9 bases, with 13 bases left between them. This CDR3 is built from 12 residues. The germline CDR1 and CDR2 sequences are SGHAT and FQNNGV.

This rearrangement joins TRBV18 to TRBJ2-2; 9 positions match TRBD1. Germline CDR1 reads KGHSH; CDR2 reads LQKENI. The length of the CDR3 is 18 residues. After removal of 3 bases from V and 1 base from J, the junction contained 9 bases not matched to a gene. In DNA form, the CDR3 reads TGTGCCAGCTCACCCCCCCCGGGACAGGGCGTGAACACCGGGGAGCTGTTTTTT. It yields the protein CASSPPPGQGVNTGELFF. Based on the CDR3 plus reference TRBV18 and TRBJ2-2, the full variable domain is NAGVMQNPRHLVRRRGQEARLRCSPMKGHSHVYWYRQLPEEGLKFMVYLQKENIIDESGMPKERFSAEFPKEGPSILRIQQVVRGDSAAYFCASSPPPGQGVNTGELFFGEGSRLTVL.